This entry lists 25 T cell receptor beta chains sequenced from one sample in a study of identical twins. TCRdb re-derived calls from the 5' RACE reads in MiXCR, one entry per CDR3 protein. The sample includes roughly 1,500,000 distinct CDR3 sequences, 32% of them seen just once. Material for sequencing was cord blood. Receptors were obtained from a newborn girl in good health.

This clonotype was observed a few times. The CDR3 nucleotides read TGTGCCAGCGGGAGAGACTATAGATACGAGCAGTACTTC. Translating it yields CASGRDYRYEQYF. The genes are TRBV2 and TRBJ2-7, with D perhaps TRBD2 (5 bases). V shed 8 bases and J shed 4 bases, with 15 bases lying between them. Per the germline V gene, CDR1 is SNHLY and CDR2 is FYNNEI. This CDR3 has 13 residues.

This rearrangement joins TRBV7-9 to TRBJ2-7; D is uncertain. Trimming removed 2 bases at V and 2 bases at J, with 7 bases between. The CDR3 is 13 residues long. CDR1 is SEHNR, CDR2 FQNEAQ, per germline (reference sequence). Written as DNA, the CDR3 is TGTGCCAGCAGCTTACCATCCACCTACGAGCAGTACTTC. It translates to CASSLPSTYEQYF.

This clonotype came up a few times. V usage is TRBV4-2 and J usage is TRBJ2-5; perhaps TRBD1 as D (6 bases). The CDR3 contains 17 residues. Germline assignment: CDR1 LGHNA and CDR2 YNFKEQ. V gave up 0 bases and J gave up 4 bases, with 18 bases separating them. CDR3 DNA: TGTGCCAGCAGCCAAGATAGTGGTTTTAGCAGGGGAGAGACCCAGTACTTC. This encodes CASSQDSGFSRGETQYF.

In this sample, this clonotype turned up a few times. The gene calls are TRBV20-1 and TRBJ2-7, with a possible D match to TRBD2 (5 bases). Between the trimmed V and J ends, which lost 6 bases and 4 bases, there was a span of 13 bases. This CDR3 has 12 amino acids. Germline lookup yields CDR1 DFQATT and CDR2 SNEGSKA (reference sequence). The CDR3 here is CSALGIAYEQYF. In DNA, the CDR3 is TGCAGTGCCCTCGGGATAGCATACGAGCAGTACTTC.

This clonotype was recorded at least ten times. The chain is built from TRBV7-6 and TRBJ2-7; D ambiguous. Trimming pared 1 base from V and 2 bases from J, leaving 6 bases between. The CDR3 is 13 residues long. The germline CDR1 and CDR2 sequences are SGHVS and FNYEAQ. CDR3 sequence: CASSLDLTYEQYF. The CDR3 DNA reads TGTGCCAGCAGCTTAGACCTAACCTACGAGCAGTACTTC. The whole variable domain, filled in from reference TRBV7-6 and TRBJ2-7, reads GAGVSQSPRYKVTKRGQDVALRCDPISGHVSLYWYRQALGQGPEFLTYFNYEAQQDKSGLPNDRFSAERPEGSISTLTIQRTEQRDSAMYRCASSLDLTYEQYFGPGTRLTVT.

The chain employs TRBV6-5 and TRBJ2-5; 10 bases are a match to TRBD2. Matching the DNA end better, TRBJ2-7 makes the J call doubtful. Germline CDR1 reads MNHEY; CDR2 reads SVGAGI. The CDR3 length is 15 residues. For the CDR3, the DNA is TGTGCCAGCAGTTACGAGGTAGCGGGAGGCTACGAGCAGTACTTC. Translation: CASSYEVAGGYEQYF.

The genes are TRBV11-2 and TRBJ2-3, with TRBD2 matching 9 bases. The CDR3 has 15 amino acids. V was pared by 3 bases and J by 4 bases, with 5 bases of the junction left unmatched. Germline values: CDR1 SGHAT, CDR2 FQNNGV. CDR3 bases: TGTGCCAGCAGCTTGCGACTAGCGGAGCCAGATACGCAGTATTTT. The encoded protein is CASSLRLAEPDTQYF.

The rearrangement uses TRBV25-1 and TRBJ2-3, with TRBD2 matching 12 bases. The V and J ends lost 0 bases and 5 bases, in that order; junction bases with no gene match: 9. The germline gives CDR1 MGHDK, CDR2 SYGVNS. The CDR3 runs to 18 residues. This chain's CDR3 is CASSEYWVLAGGRDTQYF. CDR3 coding DNA: TGTGCCAGCAGTGAATATTGGGTCCTAGCGGGGGGGAGAGATACGCAGTATTTT.

On this clonotype: Germline and junction disagree at one end, which may indicate a read error. J is TRBJ2-5 and V is TRBV4-1; possibly TRBD1 or TRBD2 for D (5 bases each). The CDR3 runs to 13 residues. The germline V gene has CDR1 MGHRA and CDR2 YSYEKL. The CDR3 reads CAGSRGGQETQYF. The CDR3 coding sequence is TGCGCCGGCAGCCGGGGCGGACAAGAGACCCAGTACTTC.

This clonotype was seen a handful of times. The rearrangement links TRBV6-2 or TRBV6-3 to TRBJ1-5; a possible D gene is TRBD1 (6 bases). Per germline, CDR1 MNHEY and CDR2 SVGEGT. The CDR3 sequence is 12 residues long. V was pared by 5 bases and J by 9 bases, with 11 bases between. The CDR3 nucleotides are TGTGCCAGCAGTCCCACAGGGCTGCCCCAGCATTTT. Residues: CASSPTGLPQHF.

The rearrangement links TRBV20-1 to TRBJ2-7; 11 nucleotides align to TRBD2. This CDR3 has 18 amino acids. Germline V gene data show CDR1 as DFQATT and CDR2 as SNEGSKA (reference sequence). V lost 3 bases to trimming and J lost 7 bases; unmatched junction nucleotides: 20. The CDR3 is CSARPHSGTSGSYNEQYF. The CDR3, as DNA: TGCAGTGCTAGGCCACACTCCGGGACTAGCGGATCCTACAATGAGCAGTACTTC.

The gene calls are TRBV6-1 and TRBJ1-2; TRBD1 might be the D (6 bases). V lost 6 bases to trimming and J lost 5 bases, with 16 bases between them. The CDR3 runs 14 residues. Germline CDR1 MNHNS, CDR2 SASEGT. The CDR3 DNA reads as TGTGCCAGCAGCTACGACCCGAGGGGGTATGGCTACACCTTC. It is translated as CASSYDPRGYGYTF.

The chain employs TRBV7-2 and TRBJ1-1, with D tentatively TRBD1 (5 bases). Germline V gene lookup returns CDR1 SGHTA and CDR2 FQGNSA. This CDR3 is 15 amino acids long. V lost 1 base, J lost 3 bases, and 12 bases lay in between. As DNA, the CDR3 is TGTGCCAGCAGCTTAGTCGGGGGTGTGTACACTGAAGCTTTCTTT. Its translation is CASSLVGGVYTEAFF.

J is TRBJ2-3 and V is TRBV29-1; 8 bases are shared with TRBD2. Unmatched junction bases numbered 12, after V lost 4 bases and J lost 6 bases. The length of the CDR3 is 15 residues. CDR1 is SQVTM, CDR2 ANQGSEA, per germline. CDR3 nucleotide sequence: TGCAGCGTTGTAGGTACTAGCGGAGACACTGATACGCAGTATTTT. It encodes CSVVGTSGDTDTQYF.

The V and J genes are TRBV20-1 and TRBJ1-2; 8 bases agree with TRBD1. This CDR3 has 14 residues. Losses at the gene ends were 6 bases for V and 3 bases for J; bases not matched to a gene: 9. Germline values: CDR1 DFQATT, CDR2 SNEGSKA (reference sequence). CDR3 bases: TGCAGTGCCCCTTCCCCGACAGGGGACTATGGCTACACCTTC. Protein sequence: CSAPSPTGDYGYTF.

This chain connects TRBV12-3 or TRBV12-4 to TRBJ2-1, with TRBD2 matching 9 bases. The end of the DNA aligns better with TRBJ2-7, so the J call may be wrong. The CDR3 is made up of 15 amino acids. In DNA, the CDR3 is TGTGCCAGCAGTTTACGCGGGGGGGGATACAATGAGCAGTACTTC. It translates to CASSLRGGGYNEQYF.

The chain has TRBV20-1 and TRBJ1-5, with TRBD1 identical over 8 bases. V lost 5 bases and J lost 2; bases outside the gene matches: 11. The germline gives CDR1 DFQATT, CDR2 SNEGSKA (reference sequence). This CDR3 has 16 amino acids. CDR3 region: CSAATQGAQGNQPQHF. The CDR3 DNA sequence: TGCAGTGCTGCCACTCAGGGGGCGCAAGGCAATCAGCCCCAGCATTTT.

V usage is TRBV10-3 and J usage is TRBJ2-1; a weak D match, TRBD2 (7 bases). The CDR3 spans 13 residues. Germline V gene lookup returns CDR1 ENHRY and CDR2 SYGVKD. V gave up 5 bases and J gave up 12 bases, with 17 bases separating them. Here the CDR3 DNA reads TGTGCCATCAGTCCTGTAGTGGGGGGGCGGCAGTTCTTC. Amino acids: CAISPVVGGRQFF.

V is TRBV12-3 or TRBV12-4 and J is TRBJ2-1; the match to TRBD2 covers 12 bases. The CDR3 runs 16 residues. Germline trimming cut 3 bases from V and 6 bases from J; bases unmatched to any gene: 6. As DNA, the CDR3 is TGTGCCAGCAGTTTCTGGGCTAGCGGGGGGGCCAATGAGCAGTTCTTC. Encoded protein: CASSFWASGGANEQFF.

The CDR3 region has the DNA TGTGCCAGCAGTTTAGGAAGGACAGGTCGGGAGCAGTACTTC. As protein: CASSLGRTGREQYF. V gene TRBV27 combines with J gene TRBJ2-4; maybe TRBD1 (7 bases). The CDR3 totals 14 residues. Trimming cost V 2 bases and J 13 bases, with 18 bases left between them. The germline V gene has CDR1 MNHEY and CDR2 SMNVEV (reference sequence).

V gene TRBV5-1 combines with J gene TRBJ2-1; TRBD1 is a possible D gene (6 bases). V lost 0 bases and J 8 bases, leaving 12 bases between the germline ends. The CDR3 has 14 residues. Per germline, CDR1 SGHRS and CDR2 YFSETQ. The CDR3 coding sequence is TGCGCCAGCAGCTTGGGAGACAGGCGATATGAGCAGTTCTTC. Protein: CASSLGDRRYEQFF.

CDR3 sequence (DNA): TGTGCCAGCAGCTTCACACAGGGCGAAGCTTTCTTT. Translation gives CASSFTQGEAFF. The chain is built from TRBV7-2 and TRBJ1-1; D possibly corresponds to TRBD1 (6 bases). Trimming took off 3 bases at V and 8 bases at J, with 10 bases between the two ends. Looked up from germline, CDR1 is SGHTA and CDR2 is FQGNSA. CDR3 length: 12 amino acids.

This clonotype was seen a few times. The chain has TRBV12-3 or TRBV12-4 and TRBJ2-1; 10 bases fit TRBD2. The CDR3 has 18 residues. The V and J ends lost 0 bases and 4 bases, in that order; junction bases with no gene match: 9. CDR3 bases: TGTGCCAGCAGTTTAGCCCCTTTACTAGCGGGATCATACAATGAGCAGTTCTTC. It translates to CASSLAPLLAGSYNEQFF.

This clonotype was picked up a small number of times. V usage is TRBV28 and J usage is TRBJ1-2; D call uncertain. This CDR3 region has 12 residues. The V gene's germline CDR1 is MDHEN and CDR2 SYDVKM. Between the trimmed V and J ends, which lost 6 bases and 2 bases, there was a span of 7 bases. The CDR3 loop reads CASRPPNYGYTF. Written as DNA, the CDR3 is TGTGCCAGCAGACCCCCCAACTATGGCTACACCTTC.

The gene calls are TRBV11-2 and TRBJ1-1; D not certain. V lost 0 bases, J lost 1 base, and 12 bases lay in between. CDR1 and CDR2 from the germline V gene are SGHAT and FQNNGV. This CDR3 is 16 amino acids long. The CDR3 DNA sequence: TGTGCCAGCAGCTTAGATAGGAATTTGAGGAACACTGAAGCTTTCTTT. Amino acids: CASSLDRNLRNTEAFF. Full variable domain (rest looked up from reference TRBV11-2 and TRBJ1-1): EAGVAQSPRYKIIEKRQSVAFWCNPISGHATLYWYQQILGQGPKLLIQFQNNGVVDDSQLPKDRFSAERLKGVDSTLKIQPAKLEDSAVYLCASSLDRNLRNTEAFFGQGTRLTVV.